One and the same sample provided the 32 T cell receptor beta chains below, sequenced in a study of glioma-infiltrating T cells. TCR alpha and beta CDR3 regions were amplified from RNA using iRepertoire nested multiplex PCR. TCRdb re-analysed the multiplex PCR reads in MiXCR, keeping a single row per CDR3 protein. This repertoire shows about 93,000 distinct CDR3 sequences, roughly 37% found once; its top ten account for 30% to 40%. Input material: glioma tissue, nonneoplastic brain tissue, or PBMCs (not recorded which). These receptors originate from a human donor with low-grade glioma or glioblastoma, undergoing nonglioma brain surgery, or in good health (not recorded which).

This clonotype appeared many times. The genes are TRBV6-1 and TRBJ2-7, with D unresolved. The V gene lost 0 bases and the J gene lost 6 bases, with 15 bases spanning the gap. CDR3 length: 15 amino acids. Germline V gene data show CDR1 as MNHNS and CDR2 as SASEGT. The CDR3 nucleotides read TGTGCCAGCAGTGAAGCACATGGCCCCGGGCGCGAGCAGTACTTC. This codes for CASSEAHGPGREQYF.

This clonotype was seen many times. This chain connects TRBV27 to TRBJ1-1; 9 bases agree with TRBD1. This CDR3 contains 15 residues. Germline assignment: CDR1 MNHEY and CDR2 SMNVEV (reference sequence). Losses at the gene ends were 0 bases for V and 4 bases for J; bases not matched to a gene: 3. CDR3 sequence (DNA): TGTGCCAGCAGTTTATCGGGGACAGGGTTCACTGAAGCTTTCTTT. Protein: CASSLSGTGFTEAFF.

Note on this clonotype: One base away lies a much larger clone, so this may be a sequencing read error. The V and J genes are TRBV24-1 and TRBJ2-6, with D perhaps matching TRBD1 (5 bases). The V gene's germline CDR1 is KGHDR and CDR2 SFDVKD. The CDR3 runs to 15 residues. Here the CDR3 DNA reads TGTGCCACCAGTGATTTGGGTTCTGGGGCCAACGTCCTGGCTTTC. This translates into CATSDLGSGANVLAF.

The sample holds many counts of this clonotype. CDR3 in amino acids: CASSIGRVDTQYF. CDR3 DNA sequence: TGTGCCAGTAGTATTGGTCGGGTAGATACGCAGTATTTT. The rearrangement links TRBV19 to TRBJ2-3; D unresolved. Germline values: CDR1 LNHDA, CDR2 SQIVND (reference sequence). Deletions cut 3 bases from V and 5 bases from J, with 9 bases between. The length of the CDR3 is 13 residues. The whole variable domain, remainder taken from reference TRBV19 and TRBJ2-3, is DGGITQSPKYLFRKEGQNVTLSCEQNLNHDAMYWYRQDPGQGLRLIYYSQIVNDFQKGDIAEGYSVSREKKESFPLTVTSAQKNPTAFYLCASSIGRVDTQYFGPGTRLTVL.

The chain recombines TRBV7-2 with TRBJ2-7; D unclear. V shed 0 bases and J shed 2 bases, with 8 bases lying between them. The CDR3 totals 14 residues. Germline CDR1 and CDR2: SGHTA and FQGNSA. CDR3 bases: TGTGCCAGCAGCTTAGCCCCCCTTCCCTACGAGCAGTACTTC. Amino acids: CASSLAPLPYEQYF.

The chain employs TRBV25-1 and TRBJ1-2; D possibly corresponds to TRBD1 (6 bases). The CDR3 runs 14 residues. Per the germline V gene, CDR1 is MGHDK and CDR2 is SYGVNS. V was cut by 7 bases and J by 6 bases, with 18 bases left in between. This CDR3 is CASNSVGAGNGYTF. CDR3 sequence (DNA): TGTGCCAGCAATTCAGTGGGGGCTGGGAATGGCTACACCTTC.

As concerns this clonotype: A junction end diverges from the germline sequence, so it may reflect a read error. The rearrangement uses TRBV28 and TRBJ2-7, with D maybe TRBD1 (5 bases). Germline V CDR1 and CDR2: MDHEN, SYDVKM. This CDR3 has 14 amino acids. CDR3 in DNA: TGTGTCAGCAGTTCTCGGGCAGGGATTGCGACGACGCACTTC. Protein sequence: CVSSSRAGIATTHF.

The chain combines TRBV7-9 with TRBJ2-7; 7 bases map to TRBD1. Germline V lookup: CDR1 SEHNR, CDR2 FQNEAQ (reference sequence). With 4 bases clipped from V and 5 bases from J, the junction kept 5 bases outside the gene matches. The CDR3 length is 13 residues. The CDR3 DNA is TGTGCCAGCAGCTCTGGACAGGCCGACGAGCAGTACTTC. Translated, it gives CASSSGQADEQYF.

This clonotype was counted ten times or more. The chain is built from TRBV14 and TRBJ2-3; D call uncertain. Trimming removed 2 bases from V and 6 bases from J, with 9 bases in between. This CDR3 spans 13 amino acids. The germline gives CDR1 SGHDN, CDR2 FVKESK. Written as DNA, the CDR3 is TGTGCCAGCAGCCAATTAGTTGTGGATACGCAGTATTTT. It codes for CASSQLVVDTQYF.

In regard to this clonotype: This clone may be a read error of a much larger clone one base away. V is TRBV3-1 and J is TRBJ1-1; D uncertain. This CDR3 comprises 13 residues. V shed 2 bases and J shed 3 bases, with 7 bases lying between them. Germline CDR1 LGHDT, CDR2 YNNKEL (reference sequence). DNA of the CDR3: TGTGCCAGCAGCCAACTCGAGGACACTGAAGCTTTCTTT. As protein: CASSQLEDTEAFF.

Comments on this clonotype: This may be a read error, as it is one base from a much larger clone. No conserved phenylalanine or tryptophan ends this CDR3, so it is likely a read error. The V call is TRBV18, the J call TRBJ1-1, with D unresolved. Per germline, CDR1 KGHSH and CDR2 LQKENI. CDR3 length: 13 residues. V was trimmed by 1 base and J by 6 bases, leaving 9 bases between them. CDR3 DNA sequence: TGTGCCAGCTCACCACTTAGTTTTGCTGAAGCTTTCCTT. This sequence encodes CASSPLSFAEAFL.

This clonotype was seen at least ten times. The rearrangement links TRBV2 to TRBJ2-1; D is undetermined. The germline gives CDR1 SNHLY, CDR2 FYNNEI. Deletions cut 4 bases from V and 0 bases from J, with 10 bases between. This CDR3 contains 15 residues. CDR3 bases: TGTGCCAGCAGTGTCTCCATGGGCTCCTACAATGAGCAGTTCTTC. It specifies CASSVSMGSYNEQFF. Filled out from reference TRBV2 and TRBJ2-1, the complete variable domain reads EPEVTQTPSHQVTQMGQEVILRCVPISNHLYFYWYRQILGQKVEFLVSFYNNEISEKSEIFDDQFSVERPDGSNFTLKIRSTKLEDSAMYFCASSVSMGSYNEQFFGPGTRLTVL.

This clonotype was seen ten or more times. The chain recombines TRBV18 with TRBJ1-1; D unresolved. The CDR3 is made up of 15 amino acids. Trimming took off 0 bases at V and 2 bases at J, with 10 bases between the two ends. Germline lookup yields CDR1 KGHSH and CDR2 LQKENI. The CDR3: CASSPPSRTNTEAFF. Written as DNA, the CDR3 is TGTGCCAGCTCACCACCGTCACGGACCAACACTGAAGCTTTCTTT. Variable domain in full (rest from reference TRBV18 and TRBJ1-1): NAGVMQNPRHLVRRRGQEARLRCSPMKGHSHVYWYRQLPEEGLKFMVYLQKENIIDESGMPKERFSAEFPKEGPSILRIQQVVRGDSAAYFCASSPPSRTNTEAFFGQGTRLTVV.

Many counts were recorded for this clonotype. The V call is TRBV29-1, the J call TRBJ1-5; weak D call: TRBD1 (5 bases). The V end lost 6 bases, the J end lost 2 bases, and 14 bases lay between the germline ends. The CDR3 sequence is 14 residues long. Germline V gene data show CDR1 as SQVTM and CDR2 as ANQGSEA. The CDR3 reads CSVPGGGGNQPQHF. The CDR3 bases are TGCAGCGTCCCAGGCGGGGGTGGCAATCAGCCCCAGCATTTT.

This clonotype was picked up a small number of times. The chain links TRBV25-1 to TRBJ2-3, with D tentatively TRBD2 (5 bases). Germline CDR1 reads MGHDK; CDR2 reads SYGVNS. The length of the CDR3 is 15 residues. V dropped 1 base and J dropped 4 bases, with 12 bases sitting between them. CDR3 loop: CASSELGSRPDTQYF. Here the CDR3 DNA reads TGTGCCAGCAGTGAATTGGGGAGTAGGCCAGATACGCAGTATTTT.

This clonotype was seen more than once but under ten times. A single base separates this from a much larger clone, so it may be a read error. This chain uses TRBV18 with TRBJ2-1, with a possible D match to TRBD2 (6 bases). Germline V lookup: CDR1 KGHSH, CDR2 LQKENI. Trimming removed 5 bases from V and 4 bases from J, with 18 bases in between. The CDR3 spans 16 residues. Here the CDR3 DNA reads TGTGCCAGCTCAGTGGACCGGGGGACCGTATACAATGAGCAGTTCTTC. Protein sequence: CASSVDRGTVYNEQFF.

This clonotype has a count of ten or more. The CDR3 nucleotides are TGTGCCAGCAGCTCGTGGGAGAACACTGAAGCTTTCTTT. Its translation: CASSSWENTEAFF. The chain recombines TRBV3-1 with TRBJ1-1; D is undetermined. V was cut by 5 bases and J by 1 base, with 8 bases left in between. In germline, CDR1 is LGHDT, CDR2 YNNKEL (reference sequence). The CDR3 has 13 amino acids.

This clonotype was picked up many times. The rearrangement links TRBV6-2 or TRBV6-3 to TRBJ2-2; D is unresolved. CDR3 size: 14 residues. From germline, CDR1 is MNHEY and CDR2 SVGEGT. Deletions cut 5 bases from V and 2 bases from J, with 9 bases between. DNA for the CDR3: TGTGCCAGCAGTGTACTTGGAAACACCGGGGAGCTGTTTTTT. It is translated as CASSVLGNTGELFF.

Comments on this clonotype: A read error is possible here, since a much larger clone lies one base away. The chain uses TRBV6-1 and TRBJ2-2; D not resolved. Germline loops: CDR1 MNHNS, CDR2 SASEGT. The length of the CDR3 is 14 residues. Trimming took off 3 bases at V and 0 bases at J, with 5 bases between the two ends. CDR3: CASSELPNTGELFF. For the CDR3, the DNA is TGTGCCAGCAGTGAGTTACCGAACACCGGGGAGCTGTTTTTT.

This clonotype was seen at least ten times. V is TRBV10-3 and J is TRBJ2-7, with 11 bases matching TRBD2. CDR3 length: 15 amino acids. Looked up from germline, CDR1 is ENHRY and CDR2 is SYGVKD. V shed 6 bases, J shed 4 bases, and the junction held 8 bases outside the gene matches. Here the CDR3 reads CAIRHSGGAPYEQYF. DNA for the CDR3: TGTGCCATCAGACATAGCGGGGGGGCCCCTTACGAGCAGTACTTC.

A note on this clonotype: This may arise from a read error, as a much more abundant clone is one base away. The V call is TRBV5-4, the J call TRBJ2-5; the D gene is possibly TRBD1 (5 bases). Germline-derived CDR1 and CDR2 are SGHNT and YYREEE (reference sequence). This CDR3 comprises 14 residues. The CDR3 loop reads CASSSPRGQETQHF. CDR3 nucleotide sequence: TGTGCCAGCAGCTCCCCGCGCGGACAAGAGACCCAGCACTTC.

This clonotype was counted at least ten times. J is TRBJ2-7 and V is TRBV27; 9 nucleotides line up with TRBD1. The germline CDR1 and CDR2 sequences are MNHEY and SMNVEV (reference sequence). The trim removed 4 bases at V and 2 bases at J, leaving 6 bases unmatched. The CDR3 loop spans 15 amino acids. CDR3 in amino acids: CASSSGQGRAYEQYF. The CDR3 DNA reads as TGTGCCAGCAGTTCCGGACAGGGGAGGGCCTACGAGCAGTACTTC.

This clonotype was seen at least ten times. This CDR3 reads CAWSVPGALKAFF. In DNA form, the CDR3 reads TGTGCCTGGAGTGTACCGGGGGCCCTCAAGGCTTTCTTT. V usage is TRBV30 and J usage is TRBJ1-1; D might be TRBD1 (6 bases). Trimming took 0 bases from V and 11 from J, leaving 16 bases between them. This CDR3 has 13 residues. CDR1 GTSNPN and CDR2 SVGIG come from the germline V gene (reference sequence).

As for this clonotype: Lacking the conserved final phenylalanine or tryptophan, this CDR3 likely reflects a read error. The chain joins TRBV6-2 or TRBV6-3 to TRBJ2-1; D gene unclear. In germline, CDR1 is MNHEY, CDR2 SVGEGT. This CDR3 contains 11 residues. Trimming removed 7 bases at V and 8 bases at J, with 9 bases between. Here the CDR3 reads CASIQAHEQFL. The CDR3 DNA follows: TGTGCCAGCATCCAAGCACATGAGCAGTTCCTC.

As for this clonotype: A read error may be the cause here, since a much bigger clone is one base away. The V gene is TRBV5-4, the J gene TRBJ2-2; 9 positions agree with TRBD1. CDR1 is SGHNT, CDR2 YYREEE, per germline (reference sequence). Trimming removed 4 bases from V and 7 bases from J; junction bases left unmatched: 11. The CDR3 length is 16 residues. DNA of the CDR3: TGTGCCAGCAGCCCGCACCGGGACAGGGTATACGGGGAGCTGTTTTTT. This encodes CASSPHRDRVYGELFF.

In its sample, this clonotype was seen many times. The chain joins TRBV5-1 to TRBJ1-1; D may be TRBD1 (5 bases). This CDR3 comprises 15 residues. The germline CDR1 and CDR2 sequences are SGHRS and YFSETQ. Trimming took 0 bases from V and 2 from J, leaving 11 bases between them. CDR3 nucleotide sequence: TGCGCCAGCAGCTTGGAACCCGACAGCAACACTGAAGCTTTCTTT. Protein: CASSLEPDSNTEAFF.

A remark on this clonotype: Because the CDR3 is missing its conserved closing phenylalanine or tryptophan, this is likely a read error. CDR3 nucleotide sequence: TGTGCCAGCAGCGACCGACTAGCGGGAGACACCGGGGAGCTGTTTTCT. As protein: CASSDRLAGDTGELFS. The chain combines TRBV2 with TRBJ2-2; 12 nucleotides align to TRBD2. Losses at the gene ends were 6 bases for V and 3 bases for J; bases not matched to a gene: 5. CDR1 is SNHLY, CDR2 FYNNEI, per germline. CDR3 length: 16 residues.

This clonotype was seen many times. The chain links TRBV6-1 to TRBJ2-3, with TRBD2 identical over 9 bases. The CDR3 runs 14 residues. Germline CDR1 MNHNS, CDR2 SASEGT. J lost 4 bases, V lost 2 bases, and 1 base had no gene match. CDR3 sequence: CASSEIAGADTQYF. The CDR3 nucleotides read TGTGCCAGCAGTGAAATAGCGGGAGCAGATACGCAGTATTTT.

As for this clonotype: This clone may be a read error of a much larger clone one base away. The CDR3 loop is CAVRTADTQYF. DNA for the CDR3: TGTGCCGTCAGGACGGCCGATACGCAGTATTTT. The chain employs TRBV6-1 and TRBJ2-3; D unclear. The germline CDR1 and CDR2 sequences are MNHNS and SASEGT. V was clipped by 11 bases and J by 6 bases, with 12 bases between them. The CDR3 runs to 11 residues.

This rearrangement joins TRBV28 to TRBJ1-5; D ambiguous. This CDR3 has 14 residues. V lost 9 bases and J 0 bases, leaving 12 bases between the germline ends. Germline V CDR1 and CDR2: MDHEN, SYDVKM. In nucleotides, the CDR3 is TGTGCCAGTAGTCACGCCGGTAGCAATCAGCCCCAGCATTTT. Its translation: CASSHAGSNQPQHF.

The sample holds one count of this clonotype. The V call is TRBV20-1, the J call TRBJ2-7, with TRBD1 matching over 11 bases. The CDR3 consists of 14 residues. Germline V gives CDR1 DFQATT, CDR2 SNEGSKA (reference sequence). V lost 5 bases to trimming and J lost 3 bases; unmatched junction nucleotides: 6. Here the CDR3 reads CSAVRTGGVYEQYF. DNA of the CDR3: TGCAGTGCTGTACGGACAGGGGGCGTCTACGAGCAGTACTTC.

The chain is built from TRBV25-1 and TRBJ2-7; 11 nucleotides match TRBD1. The CDR3 is 19 residues long. J gave up 3 bases and V 4 bases, and 17 bases lay outside the gene matches. CDR1 and CDR2 (germline): MGHDK, SYGVNS. The CDR3 DNA reads as TGTGCCAGCAGTGTAGGACAGGGGGCGGATATTTCGGACCGCTACGAGCAGTACTTC. It is translated as CASSVGQGADISDRYEQYF.